This TCR beta chain appears in the sequencing data of a study of Graves' ophthalmopathy and Graves' hyperthyroidism. None of the included patients had other autoimmune diseases, uncontrolled infections, pregnancy or lactation, as these led to exclusion. PBMCs were obtained from roughly 10 ml of fresh peripheral blood. The CDR3 contains 16 residues. The V end was cut by 0 bases, the J end by 1 base, with 9 bases between. CDR1 and CDR2 from the germline V gene are SGHTA and FQGTGA. This clonotype appeared a few times. Its antigen is as yet unknown. Notes on the study in general: Built on 13 signatures, a model told ophthalmopathy apart from stable hyperthyroidism with about 85% sensitivity and under 83% specificity. The study's model predicted ophthalmopathy progression at roughly 69% sensitivity and about 72% specificity.

Amplifying from RNA transcripts, the study obtained TCR beta CDR3 regions. In the first round, RT-PCR was carried out with HTBI primers, and a multiplex PCR formed the second round. Each CDR3 protein is one row after TCRdb ran MiXCR on the multiplex PCR reads. The sample consists of about 740,000 distinct CDR3 sequences, about 44% of them appearing once. Input material: peripheral blood. The rearrangement joins TRBV7-3 to TRBJ2-2; D not certain. The receptor was derived from an adult man with Graves' ophthalmopathy. The CDR3 is CASSLTVTVNTGELFF. The CDR3 DNA reads TGTGCCAGCAGCTTAACAGTAACTGTGAACACCGGGGAGCTGTTTTTT.